What follows describes a single T cell receptor beta chain. Antigen unknown. This sample was taken from a study of shared clonotypes between healthy human individuals. Whole-study results and caveats: A handful of donors showed sharing of approximately 4.7% of naive CD4 clonotypes. The authors sampled blood alone, and tissue repertoires likely differ.

Produced via immunoSEQ multiplex PCR; TCRdb's table is partial and in-frame only. This table holds fewer than 400,000 clones, about 74% found once. This clonotype originated in a man aged 25 to 45 in good health. The sequenced material came from memory CD4+ T cells sorted from blood. Noted subset: CD45RA-negative fraction.

This CDR3 reads CAWTFLPGELFF. The CDR3 nucleotides are TGTGCCTGGACCTTCCTCCCCGGGGAGCTGTTTTTT. This chain links TRBV30 with TRBJ2-2; no clear D. Germline values: CDR1 GTSNPN, CDR2 SVGIG (reference sequence). V was cut by 4 bases and J by 6 bases, with 9 bases left in between. This CDR3 region has 12 residues.